This T cell receptor (beta chain) was observed in a study of T cells in Graves' hyperthyroidism and ophthalmopathy. Study-level findings and limits: In blood, most of the thyroid clonotypes expanded above 0.001 were also present. Ophthalmopathy got predicted by the model a median 6.5 months before its onset.

This clonotype was recorded many times. The target antigen is unknown. Diagnosing involved the use of clinical symptoms, serum thyroxine and TRAb, thyroid ultrasound and orbital computed tomography. PBMCs were derived from around 10 ml fresh peripheral blood. RNA transcripts provided the source from which TCR beta CDR3 regions were amplified. The HTBI primer set served for first-round RT-PCR of the TCR CDR3. Each CDR3 protein is one row after TCRdb ran MiXCR on the multiplex PCR reads. The sample includes under 300,000 distinct CDR3 sequences, 25% seen only once; the top ten take over 25%. CDR3 length: 13 residues. Trimming took off 7 bases at V and 8 bases at J, with 15 bases between the two ends. Germline CDR1 MGHDK, CDR2 SYGVNS.

The sequence was obtained from a man between 35 and 55 years old with Graves' hyperthyroidism that later progressed to Graves' ophthalmopathy. The chain links TRBV25-1 to TRBJ1-3; D is ambiguous. Input material: blood. The CDR3 sequence: CASILGSSDTIYF. CDR3 sequence (DNA): TGTGCCAGCATCCTGGGGAGCTCGGACACCATATATTTT.